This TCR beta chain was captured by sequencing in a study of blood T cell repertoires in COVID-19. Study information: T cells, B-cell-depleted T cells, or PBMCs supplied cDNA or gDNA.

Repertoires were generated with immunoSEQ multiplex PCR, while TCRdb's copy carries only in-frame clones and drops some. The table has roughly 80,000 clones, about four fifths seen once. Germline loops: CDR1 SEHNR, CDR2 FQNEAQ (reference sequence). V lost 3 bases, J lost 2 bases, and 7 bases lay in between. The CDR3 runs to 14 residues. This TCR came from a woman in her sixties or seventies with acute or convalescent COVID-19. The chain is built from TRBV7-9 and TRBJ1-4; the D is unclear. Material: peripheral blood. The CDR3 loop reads CASSLKATNEKLFF. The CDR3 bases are TGTGCCAGCAGCTTGAAAGCGACTAATGAAAAACTGTTTTTT.